This T cell receptor beta chain comes out of a study of blood T cell repertoires in COVID-19. Background on the study: Some COVID-19 samples were acute and others convalescent; all came from the United States, Italy and Spain. The cDNA or gDNA used as material had been derived from T cells, B-cell-depleted T cells, or PBMCs.

Participant ages covered about 18 to 89 years across about 25 US areas. Authors' processing steps: The authors estimated nucleated cell counts from reference gene primer amplification. Only in-frame clones appear in the TCRdb table, and some are missing; sequencing was by immunoSEQ multiplex PCR. That table supplies the V and J calls and clone size; D and trimming were determined from the DNA. This repertoire shows fewer than 300,000 clones, approximately 89% found once; its top ten account for around 1.2%. Germline CDR1 is MNHEY and CDR2 is SVGEGT. The CDR3 consists of 15 residues. V lost 0 bases, J lost 3 bases, and 9 bases lay in between.

Sequenced: PBMCs or T cells enriched from blood (not recorded which). V usage is TRBV6-2 or TRBV6-3 and J usage is TRBJ1-5, with D possibly matching TRBD1 (5 bases). This clonotype was sampled from a woman aged 40 to 50 with acute COVID-19. The CDR3 region has the DNA TGTGCCAGCAGTTACTCCGGAGGGACCAATCAGCCCCAGCATTTT. It is translated as CASSYSGGTNQPQHF.